These 21 T cell receptor beta chains were sequenced from one sample in a study of blood T cells in healthy people across ages. Then a second PCR, running about 7 to 11 cycles, was carried out with a sample-barcoded 5' primer and a J-beta primer mix. One entry per CDR3 protein results from TCRdb running MiXCR on the 5' RACE reads. The sample shows some 920,000 distinct CDR3 sequences, roughly half of them seen only once. Sequenced sample: blood. These receptors originate from a woman in her sixties in good health.

This chain links TRBV5-1 with TRBJ1-2; the D is unclear. The germline V gene has CDR1 SGHRS and CDR2 YFSETQ. The CDR3 is 13 residues long. Trimming left V 3 bases short and J 7 bases short, with 13 bases between. The CDR3 bases are TGCGCCAGCAGCTCCACGGACGCGCGTGGCTACACCTTC. This sequence encodes CASSSTDARGYTF. The variable domain in full, completed from reference TRBV5-1 and TRBJ1-2, reads KAGVTQTPRYLIKTRGQQVTLSCSPISGHRSVSWYQQTPGQGLQFLFEYFSETQRNKGNFPGRFSGRQFSNSRSEMNVSTLELGDSALYLCASSSTDARGYTFGSGTRLTVV.

The chain combines TRBV28 with TRBJ2-5, with TRBD2 as a possible D gene (5 bases). Trimming pared 1 base from V and 11 bases from J, leaving 23 bases between. This CDR3 spans 16 amino acids. CDR1 and CDR2 (germline): MDHEN, SYDVKM. The chain's CDR3 is CASSLFRGRSRNEQYF. The CDR3, as DNA: TGTGCCAGCAGTTTATTTCGTGGGAGATCTAGGAATGAGCAGTACTTC.

V usage is TRBV25-1 and J usage is TRBJ2-5; 10 positions agree with TRBD1. The CDR3 runs 15 residues. Germline V gene sequence: CDR1 MGHDK, CDR2 SYGVNS. Trimming cost V 6 bases and J 5 bases; bases outside gene matches: 9. The chain's CDR3 is CASRNLRDRGETQYF. CDR3 in DNA: TGTGCCAGCAGGAATCTCCGGGACAGGGGTGAGACCCAGTACTTC.

This clonotype was seen more than once but under ten times. This chain uses TRBV15 with TRBJ1-2, with D tentatively TRBD1 (5 bases). The CDR3 spans 15 residues. V was pared by 0 bases and J by 4 bases, with 12 bases between. Germline V gene lookup returns CDR1 LNHNV and CDR2 YYDKDF (reference sequence). The CDR3 loop reads CATSRDLGVSYGYTF. The CDR3 DNA sequence: TGTGCCACCAGCAGAGATTTAGGGGTTAGCTATGGCTACACCTTC. Full variable domain (outside the CDR3, taken from reference TRBV15 and TRBJ1-2): DAMVIQNPRYQVTQFGKPVTLSCSQTLNHNVMYWYQQKSSQAPKLLFHYYDKDFNNEADTPDNFQSRRPNTSFCFLDIRSPGLGDTAMYLCATSRDLGVSYGYTFGSGTRLTVV.

A few counts support this clonotype. The V and J genes are TRBV12-3 or TRBV12-4 and TRBJ1-6; perhaps TRBD1 as D (5 bases). This CDR3 is 11 amino acids long. Trimming took 6 bases from V and 11 from J, leaving 8 bases between them. This CDR3 is CASRAGPPLHF. In DNA form, the CDR3 reads TGTGCCAGCAGGGCGGGACCACCCCTCCACTTT.

In DNA, the CDR3 is TGTGCCAGCAGTCAGGGTTGGGGAGGCTCCTACAATGAGCAGTTCTTC. Encoded protein: CASSQGWGGSYNEQFF. The rearrangement joins TRBV12-3 or TRBV12-4 to TRBJ2-1, with D perhaps matching TRBD2 (6 bases). This CDR3 is built from 16 residues. Trimming left V 5 bases short and J 0 bases short, with 14 bases between.

The table lists this clonotype with a few counts. This sequence joins TRBV27 and TRBJ1-6; D remains unclear. V was pared by 5 bases and J by 7 bases, with 12 bases between. The CDR3 extends over 14 amino acids. Germline V gene lookup returns CDR1 MNHEY and CDR2 SMNVEV (reference sequence). CDR3 nucleotides: TGTGCCAGCAGTCTCAGACCTAGGAATTCACCCCTCCACTTT. Protein sequence: CASSLRPRNSPLHF.

V usage is TRBV7-7 and J usage is TRBJ2-1; D ambiguous. This CDR3 has 16 amino acids. The V gene's germline CDR1 is SSHAT and CDR2 FNYEAQ (reference sequence). V was shortened by 1 base and J by 3 bases, with 13 bases between the two germline ends. The CDR3 reads CASSLVAGANYNEQFF. CDR3 coding DNA: TGTGCCAGCAGCTTAGTTGCAGGAGCAAACTACAATGAGCAGTTCTTC.

The V call is TRBV6-5, the J call TRBJ2-4, with a tentative D call TRBD2 (6 bases). With the DNA end fitting TRBJ2-7 better, the J assignment may be wrong. The germline CDR1 and CDR2 sequences are MNHEY and SVGAGI. This CDR3 has 14 amino acids. CDR3 DNA: TGTGCCAGCATTTCGGACGGGAGCTCCTACGAGCAGTACTTC. As protein: CASISDGSSYEQYF.

This clonotype has a single count. CDR3 protein: CASSSGTRNEQFF. CDR3 sequence (DNA): TGCGCCAGCAGCTCGGGGACACGCAATGAGCAGTTCTTC. The J gene is TRBJ2-1, the V gene TRBV5-1; a possible D gene is TRBD1 (6 bases). Trimming removed 3 bases from V and 6 bases from J, with 10 bases in between. CDR1 and CDR2 (germline): SGHRS, YFSETQ. CDR3 length equals 13 residues.

This clonotype was detected only a few times. This chain uses TRBV6-5 with TRBJ2-3; 9 nucleotides align to TRBD1. The CDR3 is made up of 18 amino acids. Germline values: CDR1 MNHEY, CDR2 SVGAGI. V shed 0 bases, J shed 0 bases, and the junction held 7 bases outside the gene matches. For the CDR3, the DNA is TGTGCCAGCAGTTACTCCGGGACAGGGTTTTATAGCACAGATACGCAGTATTTT. Protein sequence: CASSYSGTGFYSTDTQYF.

This clonotype has a handful of counts. The chain uses TRBV7-9 and TRBJ2-1; maybe TRBD2 (5 bases). The J call may be incorrect, as the DNA end agrees better with TRBJ2-7. CDR1 is SEHNR, CDR2 FQNEAQ, per germline (reference sequence). The CDR3 runs to 15 residues. As DNA, the CDR3 is TGTGCCAGCAGCTTTGTGGACTTTTTCTACAATGAGCAGTACTTC. Translated, it gives CASSFVDFFYNEQYF.

This clonotype was observed a handful of times. The V and J genes are TRBV5-1 and TRBJ2-7; 12 nucleotides match TRBD2. This CDR3 comprises 15 residues. Germline CDR1 reads SGHRS; CDR2 reads YFSETQ. V was clipped by 4 bases and J by 4 bases; unmatched bases: 6. The CDR3 loop is CASSPSSGRGYEQYF. CDR3 DNA: TGCGCCAGCAGCCCGTCTAGCGGGAGGGGATACGAGCAGTACTTC.

V is TRBV27 and J is TRBJ2-3; possible D gene TRBD1, 6 bases. Germline CDR1 reads MNHEY; CDR2 reads SMNVEV (reference sequence). There are 15 residues in the CDR3. V dropped 5 bases and J dropped 0 bases, with 12 bases sitting between them. The chain's CDR3 is CASSLQGISTDTQYF. CDR3 bases: TGTGCCAGCAGTCTTCAGGGGATCAGCACAGATACGCAGTATTTT.

The J gene is TRBJ2-7, the V gene TRBV20-1, with 15 bases aligning to TRBD2. The germline CDR1 and CDR2 sequences are DFQATT and SNEGSKA (reference sequence). V lost 0 bases to trimming and J lost 0 bases; unmatched junction nucleotides: 9. CDR3 length: 19 residues. Written as DNA, the CDR3 is TGCAGTGCTAGAGATTTTTCGGGACTAGCGGGAGGCCTCTCCTACGAGCAGTACTTC. Protein: CSARDFSGLAGGLSYEQYF.

This clonotype has a handful of counts. A clone one base away is much larger, so this may be a read error. V and J are TRBV2 and TRBJ2-1; TRBD2 aligns across 7 bases. CDR1 and CDR2 (germline): SNHLY, FYNNEI. The CDR3 length is 15 residues. The ends lost 5 bases at V and 6 bases at J; junction bases unmatched: 10. The CDR3 nucleotides are TGTGCCAGCAGTTTTGGACGAGCGGGGTCCAATGAGCAGTTCTTC. Encoded protein: CASSFGRAGSNEQFF.

The chain joins TRBV5-1 to TRBJ2-7; D not resolved. Germline V CDR1 and CDR2: SGHRS, YFSETQ. The CDR3 sequence is 14 residues long. The V and J ends lost 4 bases and 3 bases respectively, with 14 bases between them. This CDR3 reads CASSQISGNYEQYF. DNA of the CDR3: TGCGCCAGCAGCCAAATCAGTGGGAACTACGAGCAGTACTTC.

The chain has TRBV7-3 and TRBJ1-1, with D unclear. Germline CDR1 and CDR2: SGHTA and FQGTGA. The germline V and J ends were trimmed by 2 bases and 4 bases, with 14 bases remaining between them. The CDR3 sequence is 15 residues long. CDR3 loop: CASSLHPKISTEAFF. DNA for the CDR3: TGTGCCAGCAGCTTACACCCAAAAATCAGCACTGAAGCTTTCTTT.

This rearrangement joins TRBV28 to TRBJ1-5; D not resolved. CDR1 is MDHEN and CDR2 is SYDVKM in the germline V gene. This CDR3 is 13 amino acids long. V was pared by 2 bases and J by 1 base, with 3 bases between. The CDR3 is CASSLVSNQPQHF. CDR3 bases: TGTGCCAGCAGTTTAGTAAGCAATCAGCCCCAGCATTTT.

This chain joins TRBV4-1 and TRBJ2-5; 8 positions match TRBD2. The germline gives CDR1 MGHRA, CDR2 YSYEKL. V gave up 2 bases and J gave up 2 bases; unmatched junction bases: 10. This CDR3 has 17 amino acids. The CDR3 nucleotides read TGCGCCAGCAGCCAATGGCCCCCGGGGGGGTTGCAAGAGACCCAGTACTTC. Its protein is CASSQWPPGGLQETQYF.

V usage is TRBV12-3 or TRBV12-4 and J usage is TRBJ1-5, with TRBD1 matching over 10 bases. The ends lost 6 bases at V and 1 base at J; junction bases unmatched: 6. The CDR3 totals 16 residues. The CDR3 loop is CASSLDRGESNQPQHF. In DNA, the CDR3 is TGTGCCAGCAGCCTGGACAGGGGGGAAAGCAATCAGCCCCAGCATTTT.